The clone carrying this T cell receptor beta chain was counted at least ten times. The antigen is not known. Using its own MiXCR run on the RT-PCR reads, TCRdb lists one record per CDR3 protein. The table includes fewer than 350,000 distinct CDR3 sequences, 21% detected once. This sample is part of a study of response to subunit inactivated influenza vaccine. Study results and caveats: T cells newly recruited by each seasonal influenza vaccination are few, the authors suggested.

The germline V gene has CDR1 MDHEN and CDR2 SYDVKM. V gave up 6 bases and J gave up 2 bases, with 13 bases separating them. CDR3 length: 14 amino acids. V usage is TRBV28 and J usage is TRBJ1-2; D call uncertain. This clonotype was sampled from a man aged 50-75 years who received an inactivated influenza vaccine. The sequencing used PBMCs from blood, collected 21 months after vaccination. The CDR3 DNA is TGTGCCAGCAGCCCGGACCCTGGGAACTATGGCTACACCTTC. This codes for CASSPDPGNYGYTF.